One sample yielded the 27 T cell receptor beta chains listed below, sequenced in a study of T cell repertoires in cytomegalovirus infection. TCRdb ran MiXCR on the reads and lists one entry per CDR3 protein. In the table there are 650,000 to 900,000 distinct CDR3 sequences, approximately 30% of which are singletons. Their target antigens are unknown. Sequenced here: cultured CD8+ T cells from PBMCs, sampled from culture after CMV antigen stimulation. Receptors were obtained from a human donor in good health (CMV status not recorded). Some clones in this sample may be carry-over from other donors' samples.

The J gene is TRBJ1-2, the V gene TRBV12-3 or TRBV12-4; unclear D gene. V dropped 5 bases and J dropped 4 bases, with 11 bases sitting between them. This CDR3 is 13 amino acids long. CDR3 region: CASSPRRIYGYTF. The CDR3 DNA reads as TGTGCCAGCAGTCCCAGGAGAATCTATGGCTACACCTTC.

The V gene is TRBV7-2, the J gene TRBJ2-7, with a possible D match to TRBD1 (5 bases). The germline V and J ends were trimmed by 4 bases and 3 bases, with 13 bases remaining between them. The CDR3 totals 14 residues. Germline CDR1 is SGHTA and CDR2 is FQGNSA. The CDR3 sequence is CASSSTEQDYEQYF. The CDR3 region has the DNA TGTGCCAGCAGCTCAACAGAACAGGACTACGAGCAGTACTTC. The complete variable domain, with remaining parts taken from reference TRBV7-2 and TRBJ2-7, reads GAGVSQSPSNKVTEKGKDVELRCDPISGHTALYWYRQSLGQGLEFLIYFQGNSAPDKSGLPSDRFSAERTGGSVSTLTIQRTQQEDSAVYLCASSSTEQDYEQYFGPGTRLTVT.

This clonotype came up a few times. The rearrangement joins TRBV4-3 to TRBJ2-3, with TRBD2 as a possible D gene (7 bases). This CDR3 contains 16 residues. Germline V gene data show CDR1 as LGHNA and CDR2 as YSLEER. With 0 bases removed from V and 2 bases from J, the gap between germline ends came to 12 bases. The DNA of the CDR3 is TGCGCCAGCAGCCAAGACCAACGGGGGGCCACAGATACGCAGTATTTT. Translation gives CASSQDQRGATDTQYF.

This clonotype was counted a few times. The chain couples TRBV29-1 to TRBJ1-2; D perhaps matches TRBD1 (6 bases). Trimming removed 2 bases from V and 8 bases from J, with 9 bases in between. Germline V gene lookup returns CDR1 SQVTM and CDR2 ANQGSEA. CDR3 length: 11 residues. CDR3 region: CSVESQGGYTF. CDR3 in DNA: TGCAGCGTTGAATCCCAGGGGGGCTACACCTTC.

This clonotype occurred once. This sequence joins TRBV5-1 and TRBJ1-4; perhaps TRBD1 as D (5 bases). Trimming cost V 4 bases and J 1 base, with 14 bases left between them. This CDR3 is 16 amino acids long. The germline V gene encodes CDR1 SGHRS and CDR2 YFSETQ. The CDR3 sequence is CASSASPGLTNEKLFF. As DNA, the CDR3 is TGCGCCAGCAGCGCGTCCCCAGGGTTAACTAATGAAAAACTGTTTTTT. Full variable domain (missing parts from reference TRBV5-1 and TRBJ1-4): KAGVTQTPRYLIKTRGQQVTLSCSPISGHRSVSWYQQTPGQGLQFLFEYFSETQRNKGNFPGRFSGRQFSNSRSEMNVSTLELGDSALYLCASSASPGLTNEKLFFGSGTQLSVL.

This clonotype was counted a few times. The CDR3 region is CASSEWLGQMNTEAFF. The CDR3 DNA sequence: TGTGCCAGCAGTGAGTGGCTCGGACAGATGAACACTGAAGCTTTCTTT. The chain carries TRBV2 and TRBJ1-1; D perhaps matches TRBD1 (6 bases). Trimming shortened V by 3 bases and J by 0 bases, and 14 bases separated the two germline ends. The CDR3 is 16 residues long. Germline CDR1 and CDR2: SNHLY and FYNNEI.

The table lists this clonotype with a few counts. V and J are TRBV9 and TRBJ2-2; 7 nucleotides line up with TRBD1. Trimming cost V 0 bases and J 3 bases; bases outside gene matches: 5. The CDR3 consists of 16 residues. Germline loops: CDR1 SGDLS, CDR2 YYNGEE. As DNA, the CDR3 is TGTGCCAGCAGCGTAGAAGAGGGGGCAGACACCGGGGAGCTGTTTTTT. Its protein product is CASSVEEGADTGELFF.

The chain links TRBV4-3 to TRBJ2-1; 10 bases map to TRBD2. J gave up 2 bases and V 0 bases, and 7 bases lay outside the gene matches. The CDR3 totals 18 residues. Per the germline V gene, CDR1 is LGHNA and CDR2 is YSLEER. This CDR3 is CASSQDASGGRTYNEQFF. Written as DNA, the CDR3 is TGCGCCAGCAGCCAAGACGCTAGCGGGGGCCGTACCTACAATGAGCAGTTCTTC.

This chain uses TRBV27 with TRBJ1-3; TRBD1 matches 7 bases. This CDR3 contains 15 residues. The germline V gene has CDR1 MNHEY and CDR2 SMNVEV (reference sequence). Trimming removed 3 bases from V and 2 bases from J; junction bases left unmatched: 4. The chain's CDR3 is CASSLRGQTGNTIYF. The CDR3 DNA sequence: TGTGCCAGCAGTTTGAGGGGGCAAACTGGAAACACCATATATTTT.

This clonotype was counted between two and nine times. The chain couples TRBV6-2 or TRBV6-3 to TRBJ2-7; 7 nucleotides line up with TRBD2. CDR3 length: 17 amino acids. Trimming at V came to 0 bases and at J to 2 bases, leaving 10 bases not matched to a gene. Germline loops: CDR1 MNHEY, CDR2 SVGEGT. CDR3 amino acids: CASSYSTVRGVAYEQYV. The CDR3 bases are TGTGCCAGCAGTTACTCGACCGTCCGGGGGGTCGCCTACGAGCAGTACGTC.

This clonotype was counted at least ten times. The chain joins TRBV7-9 to TRBJ1-1, with D perhaps TRBD1 (6 bases). This CDR3 region has 15 residues. The germline V and J ends were trimmed by 1 base and 3 bases, with 12 bases remaining between them. Germline lookup yields CDR1 SEHNR and CDR2 FQNEAQ (reference sequence). In nucleotides, the CDR3 is TGTGCCAGCAGCTTAGTCGAGAGGGGGGACACTGAAGCTTTCTTT. It translates to CASSLVERGDTEAFF. Full variable domain (rest looked up from reference TRBV7-9 and TRBJ1-1): DTGVSQNPRHKITKRGQNVTFRCDPISEHNRLYWYRQTLGQGPEFLTYFQNEAQLEKSRLLSDRFSAERPKGSFSTLEIQRTEQGDSAMYLCASSLVERGDTEAFFGQGTRLTVV.

The CDR3 DNA reads TGTGCCAGCAGTGAAGACCCGAACACCGGGGAGCTGTTTTTT. It yields the protein CASSEDPNTGELFF. The V call is TRBV6-1, the J call TRBJ2-2; no reliable D call. This CDR3 contains 14 residues. V was clipped by 1 base and J by 0 bases, with 3 bases between them. Germline loops: CDR1 MNHNS, CDR2 SASEGT.

This chain uses TRBV4-1 with TRBJ2-1, with D perhaps given as TRBD1 or TRBD2 (5 bases each). Trimming took 1 base from V and 8 from J, leaving 18 bases between them. CDR1 is MGHRA, CDR2 YSYEKL, per germline. The CDR3 extends over 16 amino acids. For the CDR3, the DNA is TGCGCCAGCAGCCAAGTACCCTCCGGGGCCGGCGATGAGCAGTTCTTC. Amino acid sequence: CASSQVPSGAGDEQFF.

The chain links TRBV7-8 to TRBJ2-5; no clear D. CDR3 size: 17 residues. CDR1 and CDR2 from the germline V gene are SGHVS and FQNEAQ. V was pared by 4 bases and J by 1 base, with 19 bases between. CDR3 sequence reads: CASSSGRGRQSQETQYF. The CDR3 nucleotides are TGTGCCAGCAGCTCTGGTCGTGGTCGGCAGAGCCAAGAGACCCAGTACTTC.

The chain joins TRBV28 to TRBJ2-7; 7 bases align to TRBD2. V shed 1 base and J 3 bases; nucleotides not matched to a gene: 3. The germline CDR1 and CDR2 sequences are MDHEN and SYDVKM. This CDR3 is 14 amino acids long. CDR3 nucleotides: TGTGCCAGCAGTTTATCCCCGGGGGGCTACGAGCAGTACGTC. It codes for CASSLSPGGYEQYV.

The table lists this clonotype with many counts. The rearrangement links TRBV7-6 to TRBJ2-2; no clear D. V was trimmed by 3 bases and J by 2 bases, leaving 10 bases between them. The germline CDR1 and CDR2 sequences are SGHVS and FNYEAQ. The CDR3 spans 15 residues. The CDR3 reads CASSFPGHNTGELFF. The CDR3 coding sequence is TGTGCCAGCAGCTTTCCGGGCCACAACACCGGGGAGCTGTTTTTT.

This clonotype was counted only a few times. The V call is TRBV4-1, the J call TRBJ1-2, with D hard to call. In germline, CDR1 is MGHRA, CDR2 YSYEKL. The CDR3 totals 15 residues. Deletions cut 0 bases from V and 4 bases from J, with 12 bases between. DNA for the CDR3: TGCGCCAGCAGCCAAGATGCAGAGCAGATCTATGGCTACACCTTC. Its protein is CASSQDAEQIYGYTF.

The chain couples TRBV4-2 to TRBJ1-1; no reliable D call. V was trimmed by 0 bases and J by 4 bases, leaving 6 bases between them. Germline V gives CDR1 LGHNA, CDR2 YNFKEQ. This CDR3 has 13 amino acids. The CDR3 bases are TGTGCCAGCAGCCAAGAGAGTACCACTGAAGCTTTCTTT. The encoded protein is CASSQESTTEAFF.

The V and J genes are TRBV19 and TRBJ2-2; 10 bases match TRBD1. There are 13 residues in the CDR3. Germline-derived CDR1 and CDR2 are LNHDA and SQIVND (reference sequence). V lost 10 bases and J lost 3; bases outside the gene matches: 2. The CDR3 protein is CATGQGYTGELFF. CDR3 DNA: TGTGCCACGGGACAGGGGTACACCGGGGAGCTGTTTTTT.

At least ten counts were recorded for this clonotype. J is TRBJ2-3 and V is TRBV7-2, with TRBD2 matching 9 bases. Germline V CDR1 and CDR2: SGHTA, FQGNSA. The CDR3 loop spans 15 amino acids. Trimming at V came to 2 bases and at J to 2 bases, leaving 2 bases not matched to a gene. This chain's CDR3 is CASSLLAGYTDTQYF. For the CDR3, the DNA is TGTGCCAGCAGCTTACTAGCGGGGTACACAGATACGCAGTATTTT.

The CDR3 DNA reads as TGTGCCAGCACGATACGTGGGACCCACTATGGCTACACCTTC. Its translation: CASTIRGTHYGYTF. The V call is TRBV6-1, the J call TRBJ1-2, with D possibly matching TRBD1 (5 bases). Germline CDR1 MNHNS, CDR2 SASEGT. V was pared by 7 bases and J by 3 bases, with 15 bases between. CDR3 size: 14 residues.

This clonotype was seen a handful of times. V usage is TRBV6-6 and J usage is TRBJ2-7; D gene unclear. Looked up from germline, CDR1 is MNHNY and CDR2 is SVGAGI (reference sequence). The ends were cut back, 4 bases at V and 5 bases at J, with 3 bases in the middle. There are 10 residues in the CDR3. CDR3 sequence (DNA): TGTGCCAGCAGTTTCGACGAGCAGTACTTC. It encodes CASSFDEQYF.

In its sample, this clonotype was seen many times. The CDR3 is CASSLGPTGELFF. The CDR3 DNA is TGTGCCAGCAGCTTAGGGCCGACCGGGGAGCTGTTTTTT. V is TRBV27 and J is TRBJ2-2, with D unclear. CDR1 MNHEY and CDR2 SMNVEV come from the germline V gene (reference sequence). The CDR3 runs to 13 residues. V shed 6 bases and J shed 5 bases, with 10 bases lying between them.

On this clonotype itself: The germline gene is not matched at one end of the junction; a read error may be the cause. The rearrangement joins TRBV7-7 to TRBJ2-7; TRBD1 is a possible D gene (5 bases). The CDR3 is 16 residues long. Germline V lookup: CDR1 SSHAT, CDR2 FNYEAQ (reference sequence). This CDR3 reads CASSRTPNRMNYEQYF. The CDR3 DNA reads as TGTGCTAGCAGCCGCACTCCCAACAGGATGAACTACGAGCAGTACTTC.

V gene TRBV15 combines with J gene TRBJ2-1; a possible D gene is TRBD2 (6 bases). V was trimmed by 5 bases and J by 0 bases, leaving 11 bases between them. CDR1 is LNHNV, CDR2 YYDKDF, per germline (reference sequence). CDR3 length equals 15 residues. The CDR3 protein is CATSAWGDSYNEQFF. The CDR3 DNA sequence: TGTGCCACCAGCGCCTGGGGGGACTCCTACAATGAGCAGTTCTTC.

V gene TRBV6-5 combines with J gene TRBJ2-6; 8 nucleotides align to TRBD1. The junction had 6 bases not matched to a gene; V was cut back by 7 bases and J by 1 base. CDR1 and CDR2 (germline): MNHEY, SVGAGI. The CDR3 runs to 16 residues. In DNA, the CDR3 is TGTGCCAGCATTACTCGGACAGGGTCTGGGGCCAACGTCCTGACTTTC. This codes for CASITRTGSGANVLTF.

This clonotype turned up a few times. The chain employs TRBV19 and TRBJ1-1; 9 bases align to TRBD1. The CDR3 consists of 13 residues. Germline CDR1 LNHDA, CDR2 SQIVND (reference sequence). With 4 bases clipped from V and 6 bases from J, the junction kept 3 bases outside the gene matches. CDR3 DNA sequence: TGTGCCAGTAGTACACAGGGGGCCGCTGAAGCTTTCTTT. Translating it yields CASSTQGAAEAFF.